The 25 T cell receptor beta chains reported below all come from one sample, sequenced in a study of radiotherapy plus CTLA-4 blockade in lung cancer. Generated by immunoSEQ multiplex PCR, the TCRdb table keeps only in-frame clones and is missing some. The table includes approximately 110,000 clones, more than 75% detected once. The sample in question was peripheral blood, obtained from a patient treated with radiotherapy plus ipilimumab. These receptors originate from a human donor with non-small cell lung cancer that progressed on radiotherapy plus ipilimumab. Some clones in this sample may be carry-over from other donors' samples.

Here the CDR3 reads CASSRPTGIYEQYV. The CDR3 coding sequence is TGTGCCAGCAGTCGACCGACAGGGATCTACGAGCAGTACGTC. The V call is TRBV6-6, the J call TRBJ2-7; 7 bases map to TRBD1. CDR1 and CDR2 (germline): MNHNY, SVGAGI (reference sequence). V shed 5 bases and J 3 bases; nucleotides not matched to a gene: 7. CDR3 length: 14 residues.

This chain joins TRBV19 and TRBJ1-1, with D possibly matching TRBD1 (5 bases). The CDR3 is 15 amino acids. Germline CDR1 and CDR2: LNHDA and SQIVND (reference sequence). Trimming cost V 4 bases and J 1 base, with 13 bases left between them. As DNA, the CDR3 is TGTGCCAGTAGTAAATACAGGATGGGGAACACTGAAGCTTTCTTT. Amino acid sequence: CASSKYRMGNTEAFF.

This clone has more than one count but fewer than ten. The rearrangement uses TRBV29-1 and TRBJ2-5; D tentatively reads TRBD1 or TRBD2 (5 bases each). CDR1 is SQVTM, CDR2 ANQGSEA, per germline. The CDR3 runs 11 residues. Trimming pared 6 bases from V and 5 bases from J, leaving 10 bases between. The CDR3 DNA follows: TGCAGCGTCAGGGACCCCGAGACCCAGTACTTC. This codes for CSVRDPETQYF.

The chain uses TRBV7-6 and TRBJ2-1; 9 nucleotides line up with TRBD1. This CDR3 comprises 16 residues. Trimming cost V 4 bases and J 0 bases; bases outside gene matches: 4. Germline V lookup: CDR1 SGHVS, CDR2 FNYEAQ. The CDR3 coding sequence is TGTGCCAGCAGCTCGGGACAGGGACTCTCCTACAATGAGCAGTTCTTC. Encoded protein: CASSSGQGLSYNEQFF.

The V call is TRBV5-1, the J call TRBJ2-5; D ambiguous. CDR3 size: 14 residues. V lost 5 bases and J lost 0, with 11 bases in between. Germline V gene sequence: CDR1 SGHRS, CDR2 YFSETQ. CDR3 in DNA: TGCGCCAGCAGTCCCGCTGGTGACCAAGAGACCCAGTACTTC. It encodes CASSPAGDQETQYF. Using reference TRBV5-1 and TRBJ2-5 for the parts outside the CDR3, the full variable domain is KAGVTQTPRYLIKTRGQQVTLSCSPISGHRSVSWYQQTPGQGLQFLFEYFSETQRNKGNFPGRFSGRQFSNSRSEMNVSTLELGDSALYLCASSPAGDQETQYFGPGTRLLVL.

This chain connects TRBV4-1 to TRBJ2-1, with D possibly matching TRBD1 (8 bases). Trimming took off 0 bases at V and 3 bases at J, with 12 bases between the two ends. Germline lookup yields CDR1 MGHRA and CDR2 YSYEKL. The CDR3 runs to 16 residues. CDR3 in amino acids: CASSQDNRGGYNEQFF. In nucleotides, the CDR3 is TGCGCCAGCAGCCAAGATAACAGGGGGGGCTACAATGAGCAGTTCTTC.

The count of this clone is one. The chain has TRBV11-2 and TRBJ2-5; TRBD2 agrees at 10 bases. Germline assignment: CDR1 SGHAT and CDR2 FQNNGV. The V gene end was trimmed by 1 base and the J gene end by 0 bases; junction bases not matched to a gene: 8. The length of the CDR3 is 18 residues. CDR3 protein: CASSLGASGGPNQETQYF. CDR3 sequence (DNA): TGTGCCAGCAGCTTAGGGGCTAGCGGGGGTCCTAACCAAGAGACCCAGTACTTC.

About this clone: The sample contains more than one DNA sequence encoding this CDR3. This sequence joins TRBV20-1 and TRBJ1-2; no clear D gene. V shed 3 bases and J shed 7 bases, with 3 bases lying between them. This CDR3 comprises 9 residues. CDR1 is DFQATT and CDR2 is SNEGSKA in the germline V gene (reference sequence). CDR3 sequence: CSASSGYTF. The DNA for the CDR3 is TGCAGTGCTAGTTCTGGCTACACCTTC.

This clone showed up just once. The chain recombines TRBV6-1 with TRBJ2-7; a weak D match, TRBD1 (5 bases). The CDR3 totals 17 residues. V was shortened by 3 bases and J by 1 base, with 19 bases between the two germline ends. In germline, CDR1 is MNHNS, CDR2 SASEGT. Written as DNA, the CDR3 is TGTGCCAGCAGTGACCCAGTCCCCCAGGGTTGGTCCTACGAGCAGTACTTC. It is translated as CASSDPVPQGWSYEQYF.

In this sample, this clone turned up a few times. The chain uses TRBV7-2 and TRBJ2-3; TRBD2 aligns across 10 bases. V shed 6 bases and J 4 bases; nucleotides not matched to a gene: 7. The CDR3 consists of 15 residues. CDR1 is SGHTA and CDR2 is FQGNSA in the germline V gene. CDR3 bases: TGTGCCAGCAGTGAAGCGGGGGGGCTGGCAGATACGCAGTATTTT. As protein: CASSEAGGLADTQYF.

The chain combines TRBV4-1 with TRBJ1-4; the D gene is possibly TRBD1 (6 bases). Germline assignment: CDR1 MGHRA and CDR2 YSYEKL. The CDR3 spans 15 residues. V lost 5 bases and J lost 8, with 18 bases in between. The CDR3 is CASSIIGGLGEKLFF. CDR3 coding DNA: TGCGCCAGCAGCATAATTGGGGGGCTCGGCGAAAAACTGTTTTTT.

The chain carries TRBV18 and TRBJ1-5; the D gene is possibly TRBD1 (5 bases). The CDR3 is made up of 16 amino acids. Germline V gene data show CDR1 as KGHSH and CDR2 as LQKENI. The V and J ends lost 5 bases and 2 bases respectively, with 16 bases between them. Here the CDR3 reads CASSAPGGTGNQPQHF. The CDR3 nucleotides read TGTGCCAGCTCAGCGCCGGGAGGGACGGGCAATCAGCCCCAGCATTTT. The variable domain in full, with the rest retrieved from reference TRBV18 and TRBJ1-5, is NAGVMQNPRHLVRRRGQEARLRCSPMKGHSHVYWYRQLPEEGLKFMVYLQKENIIDESGMPKERFSAEFPKEGPSILRIQQVVRGDSAAYFCASSAPGGTGNQPQHFGDGTRLSIL.

A single count supports this clone. V usage is TRBV7-2 and J usage is TRBJ2-7; D uncertain. The CDR3 contains 14 residues. Between the trimmed V and J ends, which lost 3 bases and 6 bases, there was a span of 15 bases. In germline, CDR1 is SGHTA, CDR2 FQGNSA. This CDR3 is CASSFAVRRLEQYF. CDR3 nucleotide sequence: TGTGCCAGCAGCTTTGCGGTGCGACGGCTCGAGCAGTACTTC.

This clone was seen only a few times. The chain couples TRBV2 to TRBJ1-1; no clear D. V lost 7 bases and J 0 bases, leaving 3 bases between the germline ends. CDR3 length: 11 amino acids. Germline V gives CDR1 SNHLY, CDR2 FYNNEI. CDR3 sequence: CASMMNTEAFF. CDR3 nucleotide sequence: TGTGCCAGCATGATGAACACTGAAGCTTTCTTT. The full variable domain, completed using reference TRBV2 and TRBJ1-1, is EPEVTQTPSHQVTQMGQEVILRCVPISNHLYFYWYRQILGQKVEFLVSFYNNEISEKSEIFDDQFSVERPDGSNFTLKIRSTKLEDSAMYFCASMMNTEAFFGQGTRLTVV.

CDR3: CASSLGKDSPLHF. The CDR3 nucleotides read TGTGCCAGCTCACTGGGGAAGGATTCACCCCTCCACTTT. V usage is TRBV18 and J usage is TRBJ1-6; D remains unclear. CDR1 and CDR2 (germline): KGHSH, LQKENI. The CDR3 sequence is 13 residues long. With 4 bases removed from V and 8 bases from J, the gap between germline ends came to 9 bases.

The rearrangement links TRBV11-2 to TRBJ2-7; D ambiguous. V shed 0 bases and J shed 5 bases, with 11 bases lying between them. The CDR3 is 14 residues long. In germline, CDR1 is SGHAT, CDR2 FQNNGV. The DNA of the CDR3 is TGTGCCAGCAGCTTAGAGGCCGGTTACCACGAGCAGTACTTC. It encodes CASSLEAGYHEQYF. Drawing the rest from reference TRBV11-2 and TRBJ2-7, the complete variable domain is EAGVAQSPRYKIIEKRQSVAFWCNPISGHATLYWYQQILGQGPKLLIQFQNNGVVDDSQLPKDRFSAERLKGVDSTLKIQPAKLEDSAVYLCASSLEAGYHEQYFGPGTRLTVT.

V and J are TRBV9 and TRBJ2-1; D gene ambiguous. V dropped 3 bases and J dropped 8 bases, with 9 bases sitting between them. The CDR3 covers 12 residues. CDR1 is SGDLS, CDR2 YYNGEE, per germline. The CDR3: CASSANDDEQFF. The CDR3 bases are TGTGCCAGCAGCGCCAACGACGATGAGCAGTTCTTC.

The gene calls are TRBV6-5 and TRBJ2-7; D call uncertain. Per the germline V gene, CDR1 is MNHEY and CDR2 is SVGAGI. V lost 5 bases and J lost 3, with 11 bases in between. The CDR3 spans 13 residues. The DNA of the CDR3 is TGTGCCAGCAGTCCGAGGATTGGCTACGAGCAGTACTTC. It codes for CASSPRIGYEQYF.

The chain couples TRBV10-1 to TRBJ2-7, with 9 bases identical to TRBD1. Germline V gene lookup returns CDR1 WNHNN and CDR2 SYGVQD (reference sequence). The CDR3 has 14 amino acids. The J segment lost 7 bases and the V segment lost 6 bases, leaving 10 bases of the junction unmatched. The CDR3 DNA follows: TGCGCCAGCAGCCAACAGGGGGCAAGCTGGGAGCAGTACTTC. It is translated as CASSQQGASWEQYF.

This clone was counted between two and nine times. This chain uses TRBV19 with TRBJ2-1; the D gene could be TRBD1 or TRBD2 (5 bases each). CDR1 LNHDA and CDR2 SQIVND come from the germline V gene (reference sequence). CDR3 length equals 16 residues. Trimming removed 9 bases from V and 1 base from J, with 19 bases in between. DNA for the CDR3: TGTGCCAGCCGACCCTTGGGGAGACAGTCCTACAATGAGCAGTTCTTC. It codes for CASRPLGRQSYNEQFF.

The chain carries TRBV7-9 and TRBJ1-6, with 9 bases that match TRBD1. Per the germline V gene, CDR1 is SEHNR and CDR2 is FQNEAQ (reference sequence). J was trimmed by 13 bases and V by 2 bases; bases with no gene match: 12. This CDR3 is built from 16 residues. This CDR3 is CASSLTGGLGHPPLHF. CDR3 nucleotides: TGTGCCAGCAGCTTAACAGGGGGCTTGGGACATCCCCCCCTCCACTTT.

This chain links TRBV12-5 with TRBJ2-7; D uncertain. The CDR3 is 11 amino acids. CDR1 and CDR2 (germline): LGHNT, FRNRAP. Trimming removed 6 bases at V and 3 bases at J, with 6 bases between. The CDR3 region is CASGPVYEQYF. The CDR3, as DNA: TGTGCTAGTGGGCCAGTCTACGAGCAGTACTTC. Full variable domain (rest looked up from reference TRBV12-5 and TRBJ2-7): DARVTQTPRHKVTEMGQEVTMRCQPILGHNTVFWYRQTMMQGLELLAYFRNRAPLDDSGMPKDRFSAEMPDATLATLKIQPSEPRDSAVYFCASGPVYEQYFGPGTRLTVT.

The V gene is TRBV6-5, the J gene TRBJ2-1; TRBD2 aligns across 11 bases. In germline, CDR1 is MNHEY, CDR2 SVGAGI. V shed 10 bases, J shed 6 bases, and the junction held 8 bases outside the gene matches. CDR3 length: 14 amino acids. The CDR3 is CATELAGGPNEQFF. CDR3 nucleotide sequence: TGTGCCACTGAGTTAGCGGGGGGGCCCAATGAGCAGTTCTTC.

J is TRBJ1-1 and V is TRBV30; D is ambiguous. Germline V lookup: CDR1 GTSNPN, CDR2 SVGIG (reference sequence). V was trimmed by 2 bases and J by 10 bases, leaving 14 bases between them. The CDR3 covers 12 residues. The CDR3 loop reads CAWSPPPGRAFF. CDR3 nucleotide sequence: TGTGCCTGGAGTCCCCCCCCGGGTAGAGCTTTCTTT.

This chain joins TRBV5-8 and TRBJ2-3; 12 bases align to TRBD2. The CDR3 runs to 15 residues. The trim removed 0 bases at V and 4 bases at J, leaving 0 bases unmatched. CDR1 and CDR2 from the germline V gene are SGHTS and YDEGEE. CDR3 sequence: CASSLGLAGADTQYF. Written as DNA, the CDR3 is TGTGCCAGCAGCTTGGGACTAGCGGGGGCAGATACGCAGTATTTT.